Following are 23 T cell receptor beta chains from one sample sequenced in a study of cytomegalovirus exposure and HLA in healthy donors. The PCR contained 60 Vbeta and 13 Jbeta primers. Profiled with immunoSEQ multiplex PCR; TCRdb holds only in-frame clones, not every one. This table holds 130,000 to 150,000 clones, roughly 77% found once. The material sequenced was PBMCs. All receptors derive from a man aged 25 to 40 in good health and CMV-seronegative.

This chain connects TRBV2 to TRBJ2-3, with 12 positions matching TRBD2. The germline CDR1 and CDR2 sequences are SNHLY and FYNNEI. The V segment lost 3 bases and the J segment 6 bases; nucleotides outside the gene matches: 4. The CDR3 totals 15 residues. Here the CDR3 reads CASSEALAGGDTQYF. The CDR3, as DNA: TGTGCCAGCAGTGAGGCACTAGCGGGAGGCGATACGCAGTATTTT.

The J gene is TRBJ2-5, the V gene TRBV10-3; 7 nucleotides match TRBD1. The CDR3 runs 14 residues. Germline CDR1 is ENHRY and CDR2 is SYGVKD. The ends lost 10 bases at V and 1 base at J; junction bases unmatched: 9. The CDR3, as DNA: TGTGCCACCAACAAGGGGGACAGCCAAGAGACCCAGTACTTC. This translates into CATNKGDSQETQYF.

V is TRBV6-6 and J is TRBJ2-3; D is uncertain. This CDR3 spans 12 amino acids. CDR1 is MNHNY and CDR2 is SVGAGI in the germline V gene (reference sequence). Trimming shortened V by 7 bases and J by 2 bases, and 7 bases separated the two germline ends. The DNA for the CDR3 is TGTGCCAGCACCCAGTCCACAGATACGCAGTATTTT. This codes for CASTQSTDTQYF.

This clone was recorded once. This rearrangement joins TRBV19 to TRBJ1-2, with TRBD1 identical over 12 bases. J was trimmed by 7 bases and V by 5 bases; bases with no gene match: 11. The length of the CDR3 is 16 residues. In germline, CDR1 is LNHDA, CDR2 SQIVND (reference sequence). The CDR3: CASSSHRGQGAGGYTF. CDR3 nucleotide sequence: TGTGCCAGTAGTTCGCACAGGGGACAGGGGGCCGGTGGCTACACCTTC. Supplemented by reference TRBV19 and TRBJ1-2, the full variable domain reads DGGITQSPKYLFRKEGQNVTLSCEQNLNHDAMYWYRQDPGQGLRLIYYSQIVNDFQKGDIAEGYSVSREKKESFPLTVTSAQKNPTAFYLCASSSHRGQGAGGYTFGSGTRLTVV.

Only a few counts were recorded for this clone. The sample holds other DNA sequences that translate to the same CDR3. CDR3 protein: CASSDSSGGADTQYF. The CDR3, as DNA: TGTGCCAGCAGTGACTCTAGCGGGGGGGCAGATACGCAGTATTTT. The genes are TRBV6-4 and TRBJ2-3, with 11 bases that match TRBD2. This CDR3 is built from 15 residues. Germline CDR1 is MRHNA and CDR2 is SNTAGT. With 0 bases clipped from V and 4 bases from J, the junction kept 0 bases outside the gene matches.

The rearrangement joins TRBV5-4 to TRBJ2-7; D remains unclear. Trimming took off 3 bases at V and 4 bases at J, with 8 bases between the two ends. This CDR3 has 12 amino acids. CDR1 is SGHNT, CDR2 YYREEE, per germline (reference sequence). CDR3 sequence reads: CASSSHSYEQYF. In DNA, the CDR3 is TGTGCCAGCAGCTCCCACAGTTACGAGCAGTACTTC.

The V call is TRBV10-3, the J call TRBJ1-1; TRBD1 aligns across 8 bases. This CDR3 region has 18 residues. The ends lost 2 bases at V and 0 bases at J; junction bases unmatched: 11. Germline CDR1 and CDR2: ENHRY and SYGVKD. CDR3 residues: CAISEIPGQAIMNTEAFF. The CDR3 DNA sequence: TGTGCCATCAGTGAGATACCGGGACAGGCTATAATGAACACTGAAGCTTTCTTT.

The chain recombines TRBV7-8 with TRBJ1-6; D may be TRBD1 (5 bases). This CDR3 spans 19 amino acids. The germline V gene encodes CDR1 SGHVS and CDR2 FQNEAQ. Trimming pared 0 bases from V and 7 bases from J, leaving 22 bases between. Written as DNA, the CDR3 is TGTGCCAGCAGCTTAGCGCAGGGTCGACAGTCCCCAGGGAATTCACCCCTCCACTTT. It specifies CASSLAQGRQSPGNSPLHF. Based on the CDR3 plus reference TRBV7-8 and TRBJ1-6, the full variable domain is GAGVSQSPRYKVAKRGQDVALRCDPISGHVSLFWYQQALGQGPEFLTYFQNEAQLDKSGLPSDRFFAERPEGSVSTLKIQRTQQEDSAVYLCASSLAQGRQSPGNSPLHFGNGTRLTVT.

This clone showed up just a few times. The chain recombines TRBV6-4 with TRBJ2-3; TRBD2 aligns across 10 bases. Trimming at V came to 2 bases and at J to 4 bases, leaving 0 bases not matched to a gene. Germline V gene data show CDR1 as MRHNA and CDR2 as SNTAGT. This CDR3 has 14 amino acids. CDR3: CASSDLAGADTQYF. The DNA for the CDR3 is TGTGCCAGCAGTGACCTAGCGGGAGCAGATACGCAGTATTTT.

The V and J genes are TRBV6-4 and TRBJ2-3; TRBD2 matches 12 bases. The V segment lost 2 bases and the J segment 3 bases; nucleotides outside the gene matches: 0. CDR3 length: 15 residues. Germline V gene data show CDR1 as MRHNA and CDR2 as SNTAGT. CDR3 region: CASSDGTSGTDTQYF. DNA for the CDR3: TGTGCCAGCAGTGACGGGACTAGCGGGACAGATACGCAGTATTTT.

The CDR3 DNA is TGTGCCAGCAGGGCAGGTCAATTCATGAACACTGAAGCTTTCTTT. Its translation: CASRAGQFMNTEAFF. This sequence joins TRBV2 and TRBJ1-1; D is uncertain. The germline V and J ends were trimmed by 6 bases and 0 bases, with 14 bases remaining between them. This CDR3 spans 15 amino acids. Germline values: CDR1 SNHLY, CDR2 FYNNEI. Together with reference TRBV2 and TRBJ1-1, the CDR3 gives the full variable domain: EPEVTQTPSHQVTQMGQEVILRCVPISNHLYFYWYRQILGQKVEFLVSFYNNEISEKSEIFDDQFSVERPDGSNFTLKIRSTKLEDSAMYFCASRAGQFMNTEAFFGQGTRLTVV.

The CDR3 nucleotides read TGCAGCGTTGAAGACGGGGGACAGGGAAGAAGGAAACTGTTTTTT. It is translated as CSVEDGGQGRRKLFF. The chain carries TRBV29-1 and TRBJ1-4, with 9 bases aligning to TRBD1. Germline CDR1 SQVTM, CDR2 ANQGSEA. V was clipped by 0 bases and J by 11 bases; unmatched bases: 10. This CDR3 contains 15 residues.

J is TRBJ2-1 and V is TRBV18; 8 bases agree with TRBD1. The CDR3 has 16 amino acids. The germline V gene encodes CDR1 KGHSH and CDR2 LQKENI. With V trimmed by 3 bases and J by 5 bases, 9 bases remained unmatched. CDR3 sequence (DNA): TGTGCCAGCTCACCTCGGACAGGGCCCCCCCACAATGAGCAGTTCTTC. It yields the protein CASSPRTGPPHNEQFF.

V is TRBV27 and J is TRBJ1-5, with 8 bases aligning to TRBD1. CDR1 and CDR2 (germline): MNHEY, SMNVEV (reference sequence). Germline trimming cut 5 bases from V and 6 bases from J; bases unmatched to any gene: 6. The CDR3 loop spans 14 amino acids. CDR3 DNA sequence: TGTGCCAGCAGTGCGACAGGGGTTCTTCAGCCCCAGCATTTT. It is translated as CASSATGVLQPQHF.

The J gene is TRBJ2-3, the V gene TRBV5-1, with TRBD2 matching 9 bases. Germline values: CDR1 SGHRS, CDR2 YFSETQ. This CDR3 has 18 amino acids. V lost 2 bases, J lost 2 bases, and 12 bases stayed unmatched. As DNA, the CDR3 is TGCGCCAGCAGCTTTTTGAGCGGGAGGCGCAATCCCACAGATACGCAGTATTTT. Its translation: CASSFLSGRRNPTDTQYF.

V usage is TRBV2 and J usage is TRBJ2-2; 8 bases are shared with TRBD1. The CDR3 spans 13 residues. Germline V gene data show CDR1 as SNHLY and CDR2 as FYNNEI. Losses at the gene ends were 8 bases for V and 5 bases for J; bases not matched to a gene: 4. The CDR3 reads CASRQGWTGELFF. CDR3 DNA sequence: TGTGCCAGCCGACAGGGGTGGACCGGGGAGCTGTTTTTT.

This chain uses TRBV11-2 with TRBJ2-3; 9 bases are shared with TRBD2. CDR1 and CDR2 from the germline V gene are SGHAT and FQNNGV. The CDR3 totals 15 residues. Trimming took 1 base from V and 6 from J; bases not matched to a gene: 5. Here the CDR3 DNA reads TGTGCCAGCAGCTTAGGCGGGGGGGTTTCCGATACGCAGTATTTT. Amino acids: CASSLGGGVSDTQYF.

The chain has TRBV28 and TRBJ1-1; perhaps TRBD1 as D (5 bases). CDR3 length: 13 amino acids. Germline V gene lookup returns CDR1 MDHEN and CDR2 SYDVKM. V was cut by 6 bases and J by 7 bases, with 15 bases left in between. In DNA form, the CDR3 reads TGTGCCAGCAGCTCGAGTAATAGGGGTGAAGCTTTCTTT. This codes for CASSSSNRGEAFF.

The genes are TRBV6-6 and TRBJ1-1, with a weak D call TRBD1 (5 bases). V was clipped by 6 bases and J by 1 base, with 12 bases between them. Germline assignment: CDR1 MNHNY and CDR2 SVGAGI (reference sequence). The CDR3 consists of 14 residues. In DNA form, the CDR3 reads TGTGCCAGCAGCGCCGGCGGGACGAACACTGAAGCTTTCTTT. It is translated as CASSAGGTNTEAFF.

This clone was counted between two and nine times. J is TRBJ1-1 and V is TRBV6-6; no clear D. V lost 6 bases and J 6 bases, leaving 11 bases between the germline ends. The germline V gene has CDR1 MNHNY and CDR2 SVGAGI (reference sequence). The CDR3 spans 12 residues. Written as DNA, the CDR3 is TGTGCCAGCAGCTTCCTCCGGGCTGAAGCTTTCTTT. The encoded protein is CASSFLRAEAFF.

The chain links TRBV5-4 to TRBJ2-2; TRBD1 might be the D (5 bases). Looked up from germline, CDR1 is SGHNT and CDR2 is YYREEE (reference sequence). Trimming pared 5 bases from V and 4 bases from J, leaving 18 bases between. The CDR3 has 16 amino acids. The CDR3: CASSLDRPATTGELFF. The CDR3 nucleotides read TGTGCCAGCAGTCTAGACAGACCGGCGACCACCGGGGAGCTGTTTTTT. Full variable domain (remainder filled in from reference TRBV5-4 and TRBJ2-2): ETGVTQSPTHLIKTRGQQVTLRCSSQSGHNTVSWYQQALGQGPQFIFQYYREEENGRGNFPPRFSGLQFPNYSSELNVNALELDDSALYLCASSLDRPATTGELFFGEGSRLTVL.

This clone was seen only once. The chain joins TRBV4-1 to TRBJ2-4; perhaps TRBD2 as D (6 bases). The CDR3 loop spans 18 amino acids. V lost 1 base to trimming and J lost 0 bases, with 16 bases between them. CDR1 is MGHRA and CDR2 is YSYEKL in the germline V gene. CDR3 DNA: TGCGCCAGCAGCCAAGGTTCCCAATCGGGGGTAGCCAAAAACATTCAGTACTTC. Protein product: CASSQGSQSGVAKNIQYF.

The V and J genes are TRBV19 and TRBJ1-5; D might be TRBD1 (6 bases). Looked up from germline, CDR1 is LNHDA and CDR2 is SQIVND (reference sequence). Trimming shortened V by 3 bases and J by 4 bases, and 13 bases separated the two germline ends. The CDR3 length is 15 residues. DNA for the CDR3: TGTGCCAGTAGTATCGGGGGGCGCGGAAATCAGCCCCAGCATTTT. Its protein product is CASSIGGRGNQPQHF.